This TCR beta chain was retrieved from a study of cytomegalovirus exposure and HLA in healthy donors. V lost 0 bases, J lost 1 base, and 5 bases stayed unmatched. Germline CDR1 is SGHVS and CDR2 is FNYEAQ. This CDR3 contains 16 residues. Study-wide findings and caveats: The tendency of first-cohort TCR clusters to co-occur in the roughly 120 validation repertoires was identified by a subsequent analysis.

Of note for this clone: Its specificity is not known.

TCRdb's copy holds only in-frame clones and misses some; the assay was immunoSEQ multiplex PCR. This sample has 90,000 to 130,000 clones, with roughly 95% found just once. The sequencing sample was made of PBMCs. The clonotype comes from a woman under 30 in good health and CMV-seronegative. The genes are TRBV7-6 and TRBJ2-7, with 8 bases matching TRBD2. The CDR3 protein is CASSLARGGFSYEQYF. DNA of the CDR3: TGTGCCAGCAGCTTAGCTCGGGGGGGCTTTTCCTACGAGCAGTACTTC.